Listed below are T cell receptor beta chains from one sample, sequenced in a study of regulatory T cells in long-lasting Graves disease. TCRdb itself ran the multiplex PCR reads through MiXCR, one entry per CDR3 protein. The sample yields about half a million distinct CDR3 sequences, 22% seen once. This specimen consisted of peripheral blood mononuclear cells (PBMCs), obtained when the disease was refractory, from a patient treated with antithyroid drugs. The receptors stem from a female donor with Graves disease. The CDR3 runs from the conserved cysteine through the conserved F or W. A D gene is named only where the DNA matches it firmly. Clone size is not always given. Where it is, it says once, few, many or a class for expanded clones.

d_gene	v_gene	j_gene	abundance	CDR3nt	CDR3aa
-	TRBV27	TRBJ1-4	many	TGTGCCAGCAGTTTAGGGGGCGGAGGTAATGAAAAACTGTTTTTT	CASSLGGGGNEKLFF
-	TRBV11-2	TRBJ1-2	many	TGTGCCAGCAGCTTAGACGTCAGGGTCTATCTGCCGGACTACACCTTC	CASSLDVRVYLPDYTF
TRBD1	TRBV7-2	TRBJ1-5	few	TGTGCCAGCAGCGAGGGACAGGTCCTTGGTCAGCCCCAGCATTTT	CASSEGQVLGQPQHF
-	TRBV19	TRBJ1-1	once	TGTGCCAGCTCCGCGGGCCTGGGCAGTGGTGAAGCTTTCTTT	CASSAGLGSGEAFF
TRBD1	TRBV7-2	TRBJ2-7	many	TGTGCCAGCACGGGGACAGGGGGGTACGAGCAGTACTTC	CASTGTGGYEQYF
TRBD1	TRBV7-2	TRBJ1-2	many	TGTGCCAGCAGCTTAACAACAGAGACAGGGGATGGCTACACCTTC	CASSLTTETGDGYTF
-	TRBV7-2	TRBJ2-5	-	TGTGCCAGCAGTCCACTGGCCGGGACGGTGGAAGAGACCCAGTACTTC	CASSPLAGTVEETQYF
TRBD1	TRBV19	TRBJ2-7	few	TGTGCCAGTAGTATAGCCGGGACAGCGAGAGCATACGAGCAGTACTTC	CASSIAGTARAYEQYF
-	TRBV7-6	TRBJ2-6	-	TGTGCCAGCAGCGAAAACTCTGGGGCCAACGTCCTGACTTTC	CASSENSGANVLTF
-	TRBV2	TRBJ2-2	few	TGTGCCAGCAGTGAAAGGGGGATTATGAACACCGGGGAGCTGTTTTTT	CASSERGIMNTGELFF
-	TRBV7-2	TRBJ1-3	few	TGTGCCAGCAGCTTAACCTACAGCTCTGGAAACACCATATATTTT	CASSLTYSSGNTIYF
-	TRBV19	TRBJ1-2	many	TGTGCCAGTAGTCACGACCTAGCGGAGGGGAGTGGCTACACCTTC	CASSHDLAEGSGYTF
-	TRBV18	TRBJ1-2	-	TGTGCCAGCTCAGGCAACACGGACTATGGCTACACCTTC	CASSGNTDYGYTF
-	TRBV7-8	TRBJ2-2	-	TGTGCCAGCAGCTTAGCGCGGTCCAGACTAATAGACAACACCGGGGAGCTGTTTTTT	CASSLARSRLIDNTGELFF
-	TRBV20-1	TRBJ1-1	-	TGCAGTGCTAGAGATTCCGGCCCCAACACTGAAGCTTTCTTT	CSARDSGPNTEAFF
-	TRBV12-3/TRBV12-4	TRBJ1-2	-	TGTGCCAGCAGCGTGGCCACTTCGGGCTACACCTTC	CASSVATSGYTF
TRBD2	TRBV7-2	TRBJ2-7	many	TGTGCCAGCAGCTTAAACGCGGGGGACTACGAGCAGTACTTC	CASSLNAGDYEQYF
TRBD1	TRBV27	TRBJ1-1	many	TGTGCCAGCAGCAGGGGGACAGGGTTCGGCACTGAAGCTTTCTTT	CASSRGTGFGTEAFF
-	TRBV6-1	TRBJ1-3	few	TGTGCCAGCAGTGGAGACAGTACTGGAAACACCATATATTTT	CASSGDSTGNTIYF
-	TRBV11-3	TRBJ1-1	many	TGTGCCAGCAGCTTAGAGGTTACTGAAGCTTTCTTT	CASSLEVTEAFF
TRBD1	TRBV30	TRBJ1-2	few	TGTGCCTGGACCCTCGGACAGGGCTATGGCTACACCTTC	CAWTLGQGYGYTF
TRBD2	TRBV19	TRBJ2-7	many	TGTGCCAGTAGGGATCTACTAGCGGGAGACTACGAGCAGTACTTC	CASRDLLAGDYEQYF
-	TRBV19	TRBJ1-1	few	TGTGCCAGTAGTATAGGGGACCCCAACACTGAAGCTTTCTTT	CASSIGDPNTEAFF
-	TRBV29-1	TRBJ1-2	-	TGCAGCGTTGAGGGTGTGGGCCGGTACTATGGCTACACCTTC	CSVEGVGRYYGYTF
-	TRBV7-2	TRBJ2-7	many	TGTGCCAGCAGCTTGGGAACCTACGAGCAGTACTTC	CASSLGTYEQYF
TRBD2	TRBV10-3	TRBJ2-7	-	TGTGCCATCAGGGGGACTAACTACGAGCAGTACTTC	CAIRGTNYEQYF
-	TRBV12-3/TRBV12-4	TRBJ1-6	many	TGTGCCAGCAGTTTCCAGGGGTCACCCCTCCACTTT	CASSFQGSPLHF
TRBD2	TRBV2	TRBJ2-5	many	TGTGCCAGCAGCCGGGACTATAGACAAGAGACCCAGTACTTC	CASSRDYRQETQYF
TRBD1	TRBV5-6	TRBJ1-4	-	TGTGCCAGCAGCTTGGGGGCCGGGACAGCAGGCGAAAAACTGTTTTTT	CASSLGAGTAGEKLFF
-	TRBV6-1	TRBJ2-7	many	TGTGCCAGCAGTGGACAAACAGGTTCCGAGCAGTACTTC	CASSGQTGSEQYF
TRBD2	TRBV19	TRBJ2-7	many	TGTGCCAGTAGTATAGAGGTTACTAGCGGGATTTGGTACGAGCAGTACTTC	CASSIEVTSGIWYEQYF
-	TRBV29-1	TRBJ2-7	few	TGCAGCGTTGGTGGCAGTGTGGGAGAGCAGTACTTC	CSVGGSVGEQYF
-	TRBV2	TRBJ2-1	many	TGTGCCAGCCGACACGCGCCCGATAGGGATGAGCAGTTCTTC	CASRHAPDRDEQFF
TRBD1	TRBV7-2	TRBJ2-2	-	TGTGCCAGCAGCCAGACCGGGACAGGCACCGGGGAGCTGTTTTTT	CASSQTGTGTGELFF
-	TRBV28	TRBJ2-1	few	TGTGCCAGCAGTTTAATTCGACAGGCCCCCTACAATGAGCAGTTCTTC	CASSLIRQAPYNEQFF
-	TRBV7-2	TRBJ1-1	many	TGTGCCAGCAGCCCGGATAGGGTCACTGAAGCTTTCTTT	CASSPDRVTEAFF
-	TRBV11-2	TRBJ2-7	-	TGTGCCAGCAGCTCCTCGAGGGGTGGCGGGACTGATGCCTACGAGCAGTACTTC	CASSSSRGGGTDAYEQYF